Below are 27 T cell receptor beta chains sequenced from a single sample in a study of regulatory T cells in long-lasting Graves disease. CDR3-region Arm-PCR and iRepertoire HTBI primers produced the TCR beta libraries. TCRdb passed the multiplex PCR reads through MiXCR, listing each CDR3 protein once. The sample gives about 310,000 distinct CDR3 sequences, under 25% of which show up once; approximately 60% is in the top ten. Time point denoted: persistent/refractory GD, antithyroid drugs over 5 years with positive TRAb. The TCR library was made from RNA extracted from PBMCs. Sequences were derived from peripheral blood mononuclear cells (PBMCs), sampled when the disease was refractory, from a patient treated with antithyroid drugs. These receptors all stem from a female donor with Graves disease.

The sample holds a few counts of this clonotype. This rearrangement joins TRBV28 to TRBJ2-2; TRBD2 agrees at 9 bases. This CDR3 is 16 amino acids long. Germline assignment: CDR1 MDHEN and CDR2 SYDVKM. J was trimmed by 2 bases and V by 2 bases; bases with no gene match: 3. The chain's CDR3 is CASSLRGRDNTGELFF. The CDR3 bases are TGTGCCAGCAGTTTACGCGGGAGGGATAACACCGGGGAGCTGTTTTTT.

The chain joins TRBV4-1 to TRBJ2-5; no clear D gene. The germline V gene has CDR1 MGHRA and CDR2 YSYEKL. Between the trimmed V and J ends, which lost 4 bases and 0 bases, there was a span of 18 bases. The CDR3 extends over 17 amino acids. The CDR3 DNA sequence: TGCGCCAGCAGCCCGCTAGGTGTCAGGCGCAACCAAGAGACCCAGTACTTC. Translated, it gives CASSPLGVRRNQETQYF.

This clonotype came up a few times. The chain recombines TRBV6-9 with TRBJ1-4, with a possible D match to TRBD1 (5 bases). CDR1 and CDR2 from the germline V gene are MNHGY and SVAAGI. The V gene lost 3 bases and the J gene lost 8 bases, with 16 bases spanning the gap. The CDR3 covers 15 residues. CDR3 sequence reads: CASSYWGVLGEKLFF. CDR3 nucleotide sequence: TGTGCCAGCAGTTACTGGGGCGTTTTAGGGGAAAAACTGTTTTTT.

This clonotype has only a few counts. The chain couples TRBV5-1 to TRBJ2-1, with D unclear. CDR3 length: 15 residues. The germline CDR1 and CDR2 sequences are SGHRS and YFSETQ. V was trimmed by 5 bases and J by 0 bases, leaving 12 bases between them. The CDR3 DNA reads TGCGCCAGCAGACCGGACGGTAGCTCCTACAATGAGCAGTTCTTC. Protein product: CASRPDGSSYNEQFF.

The chain joins TRBV5-1 to TRBJ2-2; possible D gene TRBD1, 5 bases. The V gene lost 7 bases and the J gene lost 6 bases, with 13 bases spanning the gap. The germline V gene encodes CDR1 SGHRS and CDR2 YFSETQ. The CDR3 runs to 13 residues. The CDR3 sequence: CASALTGAGELFF. The CDR3 bases are TGCGCCAGCGCCCTCACAGGCGCCGGGGAGCTGTTTTTT. The variable domain in full, with the rest retrieved from reference TRBV5-1 and TRBJ2-2, is KAGVTQTPRYLIKTRGQQVTLSCSPISGHRSVSWYQQTPGQGLQFLFEYFSETQRNKGNFPGRFSGRQFSNSRSEMNVSTLELGDSALYLCASALTGAGELFFGEGSRLTVL.

The V and J genes are TRBV5-6 and TRBJ1-1, with a weak D call TRBD1 (5 bases). The germline V gene has CDR1 SGHDT and CDR2 YYEEEE. The V and J ends lost 3 bases and 4 bases respectively, with 16 bases between them. This CDR3 region has 15 residues. In nucleotides, the CDR3 is TGTGCCAGCAGCTCGGGGCGGGGGTCCGGCACTGAAGCTTTCTTT. The encoded protein is CASSSGRGSGTEAFF. Full variable domain (rest looked up from reference TRBV5-6 and TRBJ1-1): DAGVTQSPTHLIKTRGQQVTLRCSPKSGHDTVSWYQQALGQGPQFIFQYYEEEERQRGNFPDRFSGHQFPNYSSELNVNALLLGDSALYLCASSSGRGSGTEAFFGQGTRLTVV.

The V and J genes are TRBV2 and TRBJ2-4, with 8 bases aligning to TRBD1. The CDR3 consists of 13 residues. In germline, CDR1 is SNHLY, CDR2 FYNNEI. J was trimmed by 9 bases and V by 6 bases; bases with no gene match: 7. CDR3 sequence reads: CASRDRGQGIQYF. As DNA, the CDR3 is TGTGCCAGCAGAGACAGGGGTCAGGGCATTCAGTACTTC.

This clonotype has ten or more counts. The chain uses TRBV30 and TRBJ2-5; 11 bases fit TRBD2. CDR1 is GTSNPN, CDR2 SVGIG, per germline (reference sequence). There are 14 residues in the CDR3. V trimming: 5 bases; J trimming: 5 bases; junction bases outside the gene matches: 7. CDR3 loop: CAWVLAGVAETQYF. Written as DNA, the CDR3 is TGTGCCTGGGTACTAGCGGGAGTGGCGGAGACCCAGTACTTC.

This clonotype has a count of ten or more. The chain couples TRBV13 to TRBJ2-7, with 8 bases aligning to TRBD1. With 3 bases clipped from V and 1 base from J, the junction kept 2 bases outside the gene matches. Germline V lookup: CDR1 PRHDT, CDR2 FYEKMQ (reference sequence). The CDR3 totals 14 residues. In DNA, the CDR3 is TGTGCCAGCAGCTTCAGACAGGGGTCCTACGAGCAGTACTTC. Amino acid sequence: CASSFRQGSYEQYF.

This clonotype was counted only a few times. The chain links TRBV6-1 to TRBJ1-4; D may be TRBD1 (5 bases). This CDR3 contains 16 residues. Germline CDR1 and CDR2: MNHNS and SASEGT. V lost 10 bases and J lost 3, with 21 bases in between. CDR3 DNA sequence: TGTGCCATTTCGGACAAGCGGGGAACGCCTAATGAAAAACTGTTTTTT. Protein product: CAISDKRGTPNEKLFF.

The J gene is TRBJ2-7, the V gene TRBV20-1, with a tentative D call TRBD2 (6 bases). There are 13 residues in the CDR3. V gave up 5 bases and J gave up 1 base, with 12 bases separating them. The germline V gene has CDR1 DFQATT and CDR2 SNEGSKA (reference sequence). The CDR3 loop reads CSAVGTRSYEQYF. In nucleotides, the CDR3 is TGCAGTGCTGTCGGGACTCGTTCCTACGAGCAGTACTTC.

This clonotype was seen many times. The gene calls are TRBV7-8 and TRBJ2-7, with D possibly being TRBD2 (6 bases). V was trimmed by 8 bases and J by 6 bases, leaving 17 bases between them. Per germline, CDR1 SGHVS and CDR2 FQNEAQ. CDR3 length: 13 amino acids. In DNA form, the CDR3 reads TGTGCCAGCGGGTTGACGGGAGCCCTCGAGCAGTACTTC. Translation gives CASGLTGALEQYF. Full variable domain (missing parts from reference TRBV7-8 and TRBJ2-7): GAGVSQSPRYKVAKRGQDVALRCDPISGHVSLFWYQQALGQGPEFLTYFQNEAQLDKSGLPSDRFFAERPEGSVSTLKIQRTQQEDSAVYLCASGLTGALEQYFGPGTRLTVT.

To note about this clonotype: A clone one base away is much larger, so this may be a read error. This chain joins TRBV5-1 and TRBJ2-7; D is uncertain. The CDR3 is 14 amino acids. V dropped 4 bases and J dropped 4 bases, with 15 bases sitting between them. Germline CDR1 is SGHRS and CDR2 is YFSETQ. The CDR3 coding sequence is TGCGCCAGCAGCCCTGGCTCCCTAGGGTACGAGCAGTACTTC. Translating it yields CASSPGSLGYEQYF.

This clonotype was seen only a few times. V and J are TRBV30 and TRBJ2-7; TRBD2 matches at 7 bases. The germline CDR1 and CDR2 sequences are GTSNPN and SVGIG (reference sequence). The ends lost 5 bases at V and 3 bases at J; junction bases unmatched: 7. The length of the CDR3 is 13 residues. Written as DNA, the CDR3 is TGTGCCTGGTCGCACGGGGACTACTACGAGCAGTACTTC. It encodes CAWSHGDYYEQYF.

This clonotype showed up just a few times. Mismatch with germline at one junction end may stem from a read error. The chain uses TRBV7-2 and TRBJ2-7, with TRBD1 matching 11 bases. CDR1 SGHTA and CDR2 FQGNSA come from the germline V gene. CDR3 length: 15 residues. In DNA form, the CDR3 reads TGTGCCAGCAGCTCCACCGGGACAGGGGGAGAGGAGCAGTATTTC. Amino acid sequence: CASSSTGTGGEEQYF. The complete variable domain, with remaining parts taken from reference TRBV7-2 and TRBJ2-7, reads GAGVSQSPSNKVTEKGKDVELRCDPISGHTALYWYRQSLGQGLEFLIYFQGNSAPDKSGLPSDRFSAERTGGSVSTLTIQRTQQEDSAVYLCASSSTGTGGEEQYFGPGTRLTVT.

In its sample, this clonotype was seen many times. V is TRBV28 and J is TRBJ2-6; D is possibly TRBD1 (6 bases). The V and J ends lost 5 bases and 4 bases respectively, with 15 bases between them. The CDR3 consists of 16 residues. Germline CDR1 reads MDHEN; CDR2 reads SYDVKM. CDR3 coding DNA: TGTGCCAGCAGTCCGCCTCAGGGGTCCGGGGCCAACGTCCTGACTTTC. Its protein is CASSPPQGSGANVLTF.

J is TRBJ2-7 and V is TRBV5-4; 8 positions match TRBD1. With V trimmed by 4 bases and J by 4 bases, 7 bases remained unmatched. The CDR3 has 14 residues. Germline V gives CDR1 SGHNT, CDR2 YYREEE (reference sequence). Here the CDR3 reads CASSPWTGKYEQYF. The CDR3 bases are TGTGCCAGCAGCCCCTGGACAGGGAAATACGAGCAGTACTTC.

This chain joins TRBV19 and TRBJ2-7, with 11 bases lining up with TRBD2. The trim removed 9 bases at V and 8 bases at J, leaving 9 bases unmatched. The germline V gene encodes CDR1 LNHDA and CDR2 SQIVND (reference sequence). This CDR3 is 13 amino acids long. The DNA of the CDR3 is TGTGCCAGCGCCGGGACTAGCGGTGACAAGCAGTACTTC. Translated, it gives CASAGTSGDKQYF.

This chain joins TRBV5-4 and TRBJ1-6; the D is unclear. The CDR3 contains 15 residues. The germline gives CDR1 SGHNT, CDR2 YYREEE (reference sequence). V lost 1 base to trimming and J lost 7 bases, with 12 bases between them. The CDR3 DNA reads TGTGCCAGCAGCTTGCGGGTAGGAGAAAATTCACCCCTCCACTTT. This translates into CASSLRVGENSPLHF.

This clonotype appeared a single time. V gene TRBV20-1 combines with J gene TRBJ2-2; TRBD2 matches at 9 bases. The junction had 11 bases not matched to a gene; V was cut back by 3 bases and J by 6 bases. Per the germline V gene, CDR1 is DFQATT and CDR2 is SNEGSKA (reference sequence). The CDR3 has 16 amino acids. CDR3 amino acids: CSASPSGRLGAGELFF. The CDR3 nucleotides read TGCAGTGCTAGTCCGAGCGGGAGGCTGGGCGCCGGGGAGCTGTTTTTT.

The chain has TRBV13 and TRBJ1-2; tentatively, D is TRBD1 (5 bases). V gave up 0 bases and J gave up 2 bases, with 16 bases separating them. CDR3 length: 17 amino acids. Germline V gene sequence: CDR1 PRHDT, CDR2 FYEKMQ (reference sequence). The CDR3 coding sequence is TGTGCCAGCAGCTTAGGCCCGGGGGTCAGGGACAACTATGGCTACACCTTC. This gives the protein CASSLGPGVRDNYGYTF. Variable domain in full (rest from reference TRBV13 and TRBJ1-2): AAGVIQSPRHLIKEKRETATLKCYPIPRHDTVYWYQQGPGQDPQFLISFYEKMQSDKGSIPDRFSAQQFSDYHSELNMSSLELGDSALYFCASSLGPGVRDNYGYTFGSGTRLTVV.

Of note for this clonotype: This may stem from a read error, because a much larger clone lies one nucleotide away. V is TRBV20-1 and J is TRBJ2-1, with 13 bases lining up with TRBD2. From germline, CDR1 is DFQATT and CDR2 SNEGSKA (reference sequence). The V gene end was trimmed by 1 base and the J gene end by 10 bases; junction bases not matched to a gene: 7. This CDR3 has 15 residues. CDR3 nucleotides: TGCAGTGCTAGAGGTGGACTAGCGGGGGTATACGAGCAGTTCTTC. It codes for CSARGGLAGVYEQFF.

A few counts support this clonotype. The chain carries TRBV7-9 and TRBJ2-5; D not certain. Trimming took off 5 bases at V and 3 bases at J, with 7 bases between the two ends. The CDR3 sequence is 12 residues long. Germline V gene sequence: CDR1 SEHNR, CDR2 FQNEAQ (reference sequence). CDR3 sequence: CASSRPEETQYF. CDR3 nucleotides: TGTGCCAGCAGCCGACCAGAAGAGACCCAGTACTTC. The entire variable domain, with the rest obtained from reference TRBV7-9 and TRBJ2-5, is as follows: DTGVSQNPRHKITKRGQNVTFRCDPISEHNRLYWYRQTLGQGPEFLTYFQNEAQLEKSRLLSDRFSAERPKGSFSTLEIQRTEQGDSAMYLCASSRPEETQYFGPGTRLLVL.

This clonotype was seen more than once but under ten times. The chain links TRBV9 to TRBJ2-7; D is perhaps TRBD1 (5 bases). There are 13 residues in the CDR3. V lost 0 bases and J lost 8, with 12 bases in between. Germline CDR1 reads SGDLS; CDR2 reads YYNGEE. CDR3 bases: TGTGCCAGCAGCGTAGCTGGGTCAGGGAAGCAGTACTTC. Translated: CASSVAGSGKQYF.

The chain carries TRBV27 and TRBJ2-7; 7 nucleotides match TRBD2. This CDR3 region has 13 residues. The germline V gene encodes CDR1 MNHEY and CDR2 SMNVEV (reference sequence). Trimming cost V 6 bases and J 4 bases; bases outside gene matches: 6. The CDR3 DNA sequence: TGTGCCAGCAGCCGGGAGGCGGGTTACGAGCAGTACTTC. Amino acids: CASSREAGYEQYF.

This clonotype occurred many times. The CDR3 here is CASSSLADNTGELFF. In DNA form, the CDR3 reads TGCGCCAGCAGCTCGTTAGCGGACAACACCGGGGAGCTGTTTTTT. The rearrangement joins TRBV5-1 to TRBJ2-2; weak D call: TRBD2 (6 bases). Looked up from germline, CDR1 is SGHRS and CDR2 is YFSETQ. Trimming took off 3 bases at V and 2 bases at J, with 11 bases between the two ends. CDR3 length: 15 residues. The variable domain in full, completed from reference TRBV5-1 and TRBJ2-2, reads KAGVTQTPRYLIKTRGQQVTLSCSPISGHRSVSWYQQTPGQGLQFLFEYFSETQRNKGNFPGRFSGRQFSNSRSEMNVSTLELGDSALYLCASSSLADNTGELFFGEGSRLTVL.

The sample holds a few counts of this clonotype. This chain uses TRBV19 with TRBJ2-7, with 10 nucleotides matching TRBD2. The CDR3 sequence is 18 residues long. The trim removed 5 bases at V and 0 bases at J, leaving 13 bases unmatched. The germline V gene has CDR1 LNHDA and CDR2 SQIVND (reference sequence). The CDR3 DNA sequence: TGTGCCAGTAGTGCAGGACTAGCGGAAGTCGACCCCTCCTACGAGCAGTACTTC. Its protein is CASSAGLAEVDPSYEQYF.